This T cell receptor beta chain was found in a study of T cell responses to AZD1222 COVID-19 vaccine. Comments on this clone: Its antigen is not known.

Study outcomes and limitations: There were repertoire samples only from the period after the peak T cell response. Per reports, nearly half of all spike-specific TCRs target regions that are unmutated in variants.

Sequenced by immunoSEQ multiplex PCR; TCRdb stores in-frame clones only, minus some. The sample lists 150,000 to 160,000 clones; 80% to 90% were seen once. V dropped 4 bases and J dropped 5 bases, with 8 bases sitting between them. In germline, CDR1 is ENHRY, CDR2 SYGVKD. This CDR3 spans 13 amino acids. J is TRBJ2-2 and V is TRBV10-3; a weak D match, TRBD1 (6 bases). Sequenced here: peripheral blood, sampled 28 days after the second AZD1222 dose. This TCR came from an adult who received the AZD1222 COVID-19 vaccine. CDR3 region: CAISGGGTGELFF. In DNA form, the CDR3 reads TGTGCCATCAGTGGAGGGGGTACCGGGGAGCTGTTTTTT.